This T cell receptor beta chain comes out of a study of beta chain features in type 1 diabetes. Findings and limits, study-wide: Shorter TCRB CDR3s, moderately but significantly so, were found in Type 1 diabetes patients in all four CD4+ subsets.

Expressed TCRB transcripts got sequenced, as all isolated RNA was reverse transcribed. TCRdb keeps only in-frame clones here, not all; method: immunoSEQ multiplex PCR. Counted here are around 690,000 clones, around 12% occurring once; the ten biggest clones make up roughly 0.12%. V shed 0 bases, J shed 13 bases, and the junction held 14 bases outside the gene matches. This CDR3 is 15 amino acids long. CDR1 and CDR2 (germline): SGDLS, YYNGEE. Details on this clone: Its antigen is as yet unknown.

Sequenced: naive CD4+ T cells from blood. The genes are TRBV9 and TRBJ2-3; 7 nucleotides align to TRBD2. The TCR sequence derives from a man aged 25-45 years with type 1 diabetes. DNA for the CDR3: TGTGCCAGCAGCGTAGATAGGGATGGGGCCCGGGGGGAGTATTTT. This gives the protein CASSVDRDGARGEYF.